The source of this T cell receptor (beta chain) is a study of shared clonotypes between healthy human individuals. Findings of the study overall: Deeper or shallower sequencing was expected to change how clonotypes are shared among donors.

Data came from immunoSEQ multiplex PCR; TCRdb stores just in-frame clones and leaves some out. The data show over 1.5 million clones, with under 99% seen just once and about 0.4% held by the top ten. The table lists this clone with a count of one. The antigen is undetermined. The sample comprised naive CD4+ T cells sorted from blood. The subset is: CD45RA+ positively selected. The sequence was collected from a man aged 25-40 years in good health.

The CDR3 here is CASSFPPSYEQYF. The CDR3 DNA reads as TGTGCCAGCAGTTTTCCCCCTTCATACGAGCAGTACTTC. J is TRBJ2-7 and V is TRBV28; D gene ambiguous. V dropped 3 bases and J dropped 4 bases, with 10 bases sitting between them. The CDR3 runs to 13 residues. Germline V gene sequence: CDR1 MDHEN, CDR2 SYDVKM.